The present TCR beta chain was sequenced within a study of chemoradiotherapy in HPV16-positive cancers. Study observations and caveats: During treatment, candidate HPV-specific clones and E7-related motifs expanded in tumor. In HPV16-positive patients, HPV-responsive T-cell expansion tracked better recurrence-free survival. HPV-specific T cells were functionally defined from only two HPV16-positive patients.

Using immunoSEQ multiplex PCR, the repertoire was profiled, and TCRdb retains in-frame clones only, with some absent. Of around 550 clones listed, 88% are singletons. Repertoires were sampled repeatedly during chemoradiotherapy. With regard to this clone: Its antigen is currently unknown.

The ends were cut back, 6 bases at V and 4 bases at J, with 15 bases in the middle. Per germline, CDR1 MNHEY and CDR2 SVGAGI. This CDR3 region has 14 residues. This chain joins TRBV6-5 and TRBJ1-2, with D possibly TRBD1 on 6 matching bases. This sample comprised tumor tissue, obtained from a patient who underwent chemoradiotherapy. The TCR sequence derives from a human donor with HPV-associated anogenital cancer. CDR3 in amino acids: CASRYRVGRYGYTF. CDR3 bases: TGTGCCAGCAGGTACAGGGTAGGGCGCTATGGCTACACCTTC.